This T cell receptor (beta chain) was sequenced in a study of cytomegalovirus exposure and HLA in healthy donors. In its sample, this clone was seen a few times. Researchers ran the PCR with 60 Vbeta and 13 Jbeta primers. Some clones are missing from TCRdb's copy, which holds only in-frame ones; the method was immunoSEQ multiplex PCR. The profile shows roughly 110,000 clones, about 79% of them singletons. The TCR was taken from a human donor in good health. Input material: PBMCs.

The CDR3 reads CASSGRDSPLGDTQYF. The CDR3 nucleotides read TGTGCCAGCAGTGGAAGGGACTCTCCCCTCGGAGATACGCAGTATTTT. The genes are TRBV6-1 and TRBJ2-3, with D tentatively TRBD2 (6 bases). Germline V gene data show CDR1 as MNHNS and CDR2 as SASEGT. There are 16 residues in the CDR3. V gave up 4 bases and J gave up 5 bases, with 19 bases separating them.